This TCR beta chain appears in the sequencing data of a study of T cell responses to AZD1222 COVID-19 vaccine (dated by TCRdb to the early 2020s). For the study in its entirety: TCR sequencing was performed for about 250 trial participants, of whom roughly 200 were given two doses of AZD1222 and 26 were given two doses of MenACWY control vaccine. Trial participants were enrolled by age into 18-55, 56-69 and 70-plus year subgroups, with approximately 150, 28 and 58 TCR-sequenced participants respectively.

V is reduced by 0 bases and J by 6 bases, leaving a spacing of 11 bases between them. The cysteine opens and the phenylalanine closes a CDR3 of 14 amino acids. Only the CDR3 DNA stays, 42 bases, in frame from base 1. Looking up the germline V gene (reference sequence) yields CDR1 LGHDT and CDR2 YNNKEL. The CDR3 regions of human TCRbeta chains were analyzed by immunosequencing. Turning to the authors' computational methods: TCRs in the repertoires were matched against a reference library of SARS-CoV-2-specific TCRs that had been generated with the MIRA antigen-specificity platform. Breadth was defined as the fraction of unique TCRs that were SARS-CoV-2-associated. Depth was defined as the fraction of total T cells that were SARS-CoV-2-associated. Using the MIRA data, each spike-specific TCR was assigned both to the spike region to which the TCR was reactive and to a CD4 or CD8 class. Log10-transformed breadth and depth values were compared by one-way ANOVA with Sidak's multiple comparisons tests. TCRdb obtained this table from immuneACCESS and retained in-frame rearrangements with V and J assigned. These tables miss some clones; where compared with another copy, unresolved V genes account for less than half of the shortfall, and the remainder is unexplained. V and J calls and clone size are given by that table; D and trimming were obtained from the DNA. Across this sample there are about 130,000 clones, with approximately 89% seen only once. Almost 4.5% of the sample is held by the ten biggest clonotypes.

Read against the paper, the sample's time point label means: about 28 days (+/-7) after the second vaccine dose. AZD1222 recipients whose second dose came at about 4 weeks and those whose second dose came at about 12 weeks were combined into one group, since spike-specific TCR depth and breadth did not differ between the two schedules. Samples from vaccinated people were obtained from the UK trials COV001 and COV002, which included a single-blind randomized controlled phase 2/3 trial of AZD1222 (ChAdOx1 nCoV-19) in healthy adults. For TCRbeta chain sequencing, PBMC samples were collected from trial participants at day 0 and at day 28 after the second dose. What the work shows at the level of the full study, not this receptor alone: Conclusions about previously exposed vaccinees were limited because only six or seven AZD1222 recipients were SARS-CoV-2 seropositive at baseline. Reportedly, almost half of the unique spike-specific TCRs recognized epitopes lying outside the regions that are mutated in the B.1.351 and B.1.1.7 variants. Because no samples from the day 14 peak response were available, repertoires could be characterized only after the peak T cell response. After two AZD1222 doses, spike-specific TCR breadth and depth were significantly higher than at day 0 and than in MenACWY recipients. The whole spike protein was spanned by vaccine-associated CD4 TCRs, and dominant responses were seen in regions 160-218 and 743-854. Participants were mostly white British and included more females than males, and it was suggested by the authors that clonal diversity may have been underestimated. The 56-69-year group was small, and its depth increase did not reach significance, likely because of low power.

A remark on this clone: The target of this receptor is not known. Per-base qualities were not stored, and no clone one base away is much larger.

The receptor was isolated from an adult who received the AZD1222 COVID-19 vaccine. The source material was peripheral blood, sampled 28 days after the second AZD1222 dose. In this chain, TRBV3-1 (or the pseudogene TRBV3-2) is recombined with TRBJ1-2; perhaps TRBD1 is the D gene, with 5 bases matching. The CDR3 region reads CASSQDAGNHGYTF. Here is the DNA: TGTGCCAGCAGCCAAGATGCAGGGAATCATGGCTACACCTTC.